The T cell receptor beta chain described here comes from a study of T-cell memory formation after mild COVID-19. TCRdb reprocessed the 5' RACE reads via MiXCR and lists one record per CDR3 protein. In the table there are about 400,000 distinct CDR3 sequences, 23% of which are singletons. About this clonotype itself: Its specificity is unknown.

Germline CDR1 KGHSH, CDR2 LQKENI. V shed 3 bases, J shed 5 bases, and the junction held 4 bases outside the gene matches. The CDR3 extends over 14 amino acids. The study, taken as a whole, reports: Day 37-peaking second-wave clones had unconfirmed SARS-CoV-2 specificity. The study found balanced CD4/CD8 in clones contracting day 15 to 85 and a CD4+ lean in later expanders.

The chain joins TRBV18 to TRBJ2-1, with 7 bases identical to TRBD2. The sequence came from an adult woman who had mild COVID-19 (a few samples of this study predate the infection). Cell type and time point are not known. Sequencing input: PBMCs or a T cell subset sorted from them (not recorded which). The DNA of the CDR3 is TGTGCCAGCTCACCCGAGGGACTAAACAATGAGCAGTTCTTC. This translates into CASSPEGLNNEQFF. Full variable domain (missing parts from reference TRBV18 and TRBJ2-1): NAGVMQNPRHLVRRRGQEARLRCSPMKGHSHVYWYRQLPEEGLKFMVYLQKENIIDESGMPKERFSAEFPKEGPSILRIQQVVRGDSAAYFCASSPEGLNNEQFFGPGTRLTVL.